This T cell receptor (beta chain) was sequenced during a study of siplizumab effects on memory and regulatory T cells (dated by TCRdb to between 2018 and 2021). Turning to the overall study: The study examined how the anti-CD2 antibody siplizumab affects alloreactive T-cell subsets in allogeneic mixed lymphocyte reactions built from human PBMCs.

Study-wide conclusions, independent of this receptor: For roughly 80-97% of proliferating CD4+ or CD8+ clones, no naive or memory phenotype could be assigned. Because sequences at frequencies below about 10^-5 were poorly captured, only a minor fraction of alloreactive clones could be mapped back to unstimulated subsets. Among mappable alloreactive CD4+ clones, an average Treg-derived fraction of roughly 70% was observed with siplizumab, compared with approximately 25% in control reactions. Siplizumab significantly reduced the cumulative frequency of alloreactive sequences traceable to unstimulated CD4+ memory T cells. Whether proliferating Tregs from siplizumab cultures were suppressive was not functionally confirmed. Unstimulated naive T cells appeared to be more diverse than memory T cells, and naive cells seemed to make a substantial contribution to the alloresponse.

This clone came up once. No cognate antigen has been identified for it. Base qualities are not provided; no much larger clone lies one nucleotide away. Other DNA sequences in this specimen translate into the identical CDR3. The library was built by means of the immunoSEQ multiplex PCR assay. About 10^5 TCR templates per sample were assayed by the deep sequencing platform. Genomic DNA extracted from sorted T cells was used for TCRbeta CDR3 sequencing. Per the original workflow: The R programming language was used for the clonal analysis of the TCRbeta CDR3 data. Comparing unstimulated samples against CFSE-low samples taken after the reaction was how alloreactive CD4+ and CD8+ clones were defined. By matching sequences to the repertoires of sorted unstimulated Treg and non-Treg cells, each alloreactive CD4+ clone was assigned a regulatory or non-regulatory origin. In TCRdb, the immuneACCESS table is reduced to in-frame sequences with V and J assigned. These tables do not hold every clone; where another copy was compared, an unresolved V gene accounts for under half, and the others remain unexplained. V and J calls plus clone size are reproduced from that table; the DNA served to infer D and trimming. This sample holds some 120,000 clones; about 94% were observed only once. The ten largest clones represent under 2% of the sample.

Sorted unstimulated T cells and proliferating T cells recovered from mixed lymphocyte reactions were subjected to TCRbeta CDR3 sequencing. Fresh whole blood from ten HLA-typed healthy donors served as the source for isolating PBMCs. To map where alloreactive clones came from, unstimulated CD4+ non-regulatory T cells were FACS-sorted. The germline V gene provides CDR1 SGHNT and CDR2 YENEEA. Trimming removed 6 bases from V and 1 base from J; the gene matches leave 3 bases unexplained. The CDR3 holds 14 amino acids from the cysteine to the phenylalanine. The CDR3 DNA has 42 bases and is translated from base 1.

The specimen was non-Treg CD4+ T cells sorted from blood. The cell subset or site label, read with the paper, signifies: FACS-sorted unstimulated CD4+ non-regulatory T cells. In this chain, TRBV11-3 is recombined with TRBJ2-1; the junction holds 7 bases that match TRBD1. The TCR sequence derives from a human donor in good health. The CDR3 amino acid sequence is: CASSLTGSYNEQFF. The DNA reads TGTGCCAGCAGTCTGACAGGGTCCTACAATGAGCAGTTCTTC.